The 32 T cell receptor beta chains given below trace back to one sample, sequenced in a study of CXCR3-negative and CXCR3-positive naive CD8 T cells. General study results and limits: More hydrophobic TRB CDR3s were found in CXCR3-positive naive cells than in CXCR3-negative naive cells.

The TRB cDNA libraries were prepared by 5' RACE with UMI labels. From its re-call of the 5' RACE reads, TCRdb lists each CDR3 protein once, without DNA. Recorded here are about 5,700 distinct CDR3 sequences; the top ten clones represent approximately 2%. For these receptors, no antigen is known. Sequenced material: naive CXCR3+ CD8+ T cells from blood. Subset: CD45RO-CCR7+CD27+CD95- naive CD8+ T cells expressing CXCR3 (TNR3+). The receptors come from a human donor in good health. Some clones in this sample may be carry-over from other donors' samples.

CDR3 in amino acids: CASSVDGGNTEAFF. This chain uses TRBV9 with TRBJ1-1; TCRdb's D call, TRBD1, is unchecked because there is no DNA. The CDR3 is 14 amino acids. Germline-derived CDR1 and CDR2 are SGDLS and YYNGEE. Based on the CDR3 plus reference TRBV9 and TRBJ1-1, the full variable domain is DSGVTQTPKHLITATGQRVTLRCSPRSGDLSVYWYQQSLDQGLQFLIQYYNGEERAKGNILERFSAQQFPDLHSELNLSSLELGDSALYFCASSVDGGNTEAFFGQGTRLTVV.

The V and J genes are TRBV29-1 and TRBJ1-1. The CDR3 sequence is 12 residues long. CDR1 SQVTM and CDR2 ANQGSEA come from the germline V gene. CDR3 protein: CSAGRVNTEAFF.

The gene calls are TRBV29-1 and TRBJ1-1; TCRdb's assignment of TRBD1 cannot be checked, as there is no DNA. Germline assignment: CDR1 SQVTM and CDR2 ANQGSEA. The CDR3 totals 12 residues. CDR3 sequence reads: CSVTGGASEAFF.

The chain joins TRBV4-3 to TRBJ2-1. The CDR3 consists of 12 residues. Per germline, CDR1 LGHNA and CDR2 YSLEER. The CDR3 here is CASSQDYNEQFF.

Its frequency marks this clonotype as medium-sized. The rearrangement uses TRBV6-6 and TRBJ1-1; TCRdb returns TRBD1, unconfirmable since there is no DNA. The CDR3 covers 14 residues. From germline, CDR1 is MNHNY and CDR2 SVGAGI (reference sequence). The CDR3 is CASRETGGGWGAFF.

The chain is built from TRBV6-5 and TRBJ1-4; TCRdb's D call of TRBD1 is untestable without DNA. Germline V gene sequence: CDR1 MNHEY, CDR2 SVGAGI. The CDR3 is 14 amino acids. Here the CDR3 reads CASRDRGQNEKLFF.

The chain combines TRBV19 with TRBJ2-1; TCRdb outputs TRBD1, but without DNA this stays unchecked. This CDR3 comprises 16 residues. CDR1 and CDR2 (germline): LNHDA, SQIVND (reference sequence). CDR3 sequence: CASSIWGDSSYNEQFF.

The gene calls are TRBV20-1 and TRBJ2-7; the TCRdb D gene call, TRBD1, has no DNA to confirm it. Looked up from germline, CDR1 is DFQATT and CDR2 is SNEGSKA (reference sequence). The length of the CDR3 is 14 residues. CDR3 region: CSDRDHRGTYEQYF.

The chain is built from TRBV29-1 and TRBJ2-5. Germline loops: CDR1 SQVTM, CDR2 ANQGSEA. The CDR3 is made up of 14 amino acids. The CDR3 is CSVVEGVYQETQYF.

The V gene is TRBV4-1, the J gene TRBJ2-1; lacking DNA, the TRBD2 call made by TCRdb goes unchecked. The CDR3 extends over 16 amino acids. Germline loops: CDR1 MGHRA, CDR2 YSYEKL. The CDR3 loop is CASSQDNSGAYNEQFF.

In terms of frequency, this clonotype is medium-sized. The chain couples TRBV12-3 or TRBV12-4 to TRBJ2-5; TCRdb designates TRBD2, a call that cannot be tested without DNA. This CDR3 is built from 16 residues. The CDR3: CASRTAGTSPQETQYF.

Considering frequency, this clonotype is medium-sized. This sequence joins TRBV3-1 and TRBJ2-5. The germline CDR1 and CDR2 sequences are LGHDT and YNNKEL (reference sequence). The CDR3 extends over 12 amino acids. The CDR3 spells CASSQDWETQYF.

This clonotype ranks as medium-sized in terms of frequency. The J gene is TRBJ2-7, the V gene TRBV20-1. The CDR3 has 14 amino acids. In germline, CDR1 is DFQATT, CDR2 SNEGSKA (reference sequence). The CDR3 loop reads CSAQLADTRYEQYF.

V gene TRBV5-1 combines with J gene TRBJ2-6. CDR3 size: 17 residues. Germline V gives CDR1 SGHRS, CDR2 YFSETQ. This CDR3 is CASSLTVHISGANVLTF.

The V gene is TRBV29-1, the J gene TRBJ1-1; TCRdb reports TRBD1, a call that lacks DNA to check it against. Germline values: CDR1 SQVTM, CDR2 ANQGSEA. This CDR3 is 12 amino acids long. The CDR3 spells CSVRQGNTEAFF. Based on the CDR3 plus reference TRBV29-1 and TRBJ1-1, the full variable domain is SAVISQKPSRDICQRGTSLTIQCQVDSQVTMMFWYRQQPGQSLTLIATANQGSEATYESGFVIDKFPISRPNLTFSTLTVSNMSPEDSSIYLCSVRQGNTEAFFGQGTRLTVV.

Judged by frequency, this clonotype is medium-sized. The V gene is TRBV7-3, the J gene TRBJ2-1; the TRBD2 assignment by TCRdb is unverifiable without DNA. Germline V gene data show CDR1 as SGHTA and CDR2 as FQGTGA. This CDR3 is built from 14 residues. The CDR3 is CASSLGGRADEQFF.

This sequence joins TRBV7-8 and TRBJ2-3; TCRdb returns TRBD2, unconfirmable since there is no DNA. CDR3 length equals 16 residues. Looked up from germline, CDR1 is SGHVS and CDR2 is FQNEAQ. The CDR3 spells CASSLPTSGGTDTQYF. Full variable domain (rest looked up from reference TRBV7-8 and TRBJ2-3): GAGVSQSPRYKVAKRGQDVALRCDPISGHVSLFWYQQALGQGPEFLTYFQNEAQLDKSGLPSDRFFAERPEGSVSTLKIQRTQQEDSAVYLCASSLPTSGGTDTQYFGPGTRLTVL.

The chain uses TRBV5-1 and TRBJ2-1; TCRdb gives TRBD2 as the D gene, but with no DNA this cannot be confirmed. Germline V gene data show CDR1 as SGHRS and CDR2 as YFSETQ. The CDR3 is made up of 16 amino acids. The CDR3: CASSTKAGGIYNEQFF.

According to its frequency, this clonotype is medium-sized. V and J are TRBV20-1 and TRBJ1-2. The CDR3 contains 15 residues. Germline assignment: CDR1 DFQATT and CDR2 SNEGSKA (reference sequence). The CDR3 region is CSARDLEAENYGYTF.

Frequency places this clonotype as medium-sized. The rearrangement joins TRBV5-1 to TRBJ2-5. The CDR3 runs to 14 residues. Germline values: CDR1 SGHRS, CDR2 YFSETQ. CDR3 sequence: CASSLDSGGRAQYF. Supplemented by reference TRBV5-1 and TRBJ2-5, the full variable domain reads KAGVTQTPRYLIKTRGQQVTLSCSPISGHRSVSWYQQTPGQGLQFLFEYFSETQRNKGNFPGRFSGRQFSNSRSEMNVSTLELGDSALYLCASSLDSGGRAQYFGPGTRLLVL.

This clonotype is medium-sized (0.01 to 0.1%) by frequency. The chain has TRBV25-1 and TRBJ1-1; TCRdb proposes TRBD1, but this gene call is untestable without DNA. CDR1 MGHDK and CDR2 SYGVNS come from the germline V gene. This CDR3 has 13 residues. This CDR3 reads CASSEMGGIEAFF.

The chain carries TRBV21-1 and TRBJ1-5. TRBV21-1 is given as a pseudogene. This CDR3 is built from 15 residues. CDR3 in amino acids: CASSKAWCVAQPQHF.

This clonotype is labeled medium-sized based on frequency. The chain employs TRBV20-1 and TRBJ2-7; the TRBD2 assignment by TCRdb is unverifiable without DNA. Germline-derived CDR1 and CDR2 are DFQATT and SNEGSKA (reference sequence). The CDR3 length is 13 residues. CDR3 amino acids: CSASTSGGHEQYF.

By frequency, this clonotype registers large. CDR3 sequence: CASNLCGAYEQYF. This rearrangement joins TRBV21-1 to TRBJ2-7. TRBV21-1 is assigned pseudogene status. CDR3 length equals 13 residues.

CDR3 residues: CASSPQTGGYNEQFF. The gene calls are TRBV7-9 and TRBJ2-1; the TCRdb D gene call, TRBD1, has no DNA to confirm it. Germline loops: CDR1 SEHNR, CDR2 FQNEAQ (reference sequence). CDR3 size: 15 residues. The complete variable domain, with remaining parts taken from reference TRBV7-9 and TRBJ2-1, reads DTGVSQNPRHKITKRGQNVTFRCDPISEHNRLYWYRQTLGQGPEFLTYFQNEAQLEKSRLLSDRFSAERPKGSFSTLEIQRTEQGDSAMYLCASSPQTGGYNEQFFGPGTRLTVL.

The rearrangement uses TRBV6-6 and TRBJ2-1. Germline V gene lookup returns CDR1 MNHNY and CDR2 SVGAGI (reference sequence). The CDR3 extends over 16 amino acids. CDR3 amino acids: CASSYSATLLSNEQFF.

The rearrangement links TRBV12-5 to TRBJ2-3; absent DNA, TCRdb's TRBD2 call cannot be checked. The length of the CDR3 is 17 residues. Per germline, CDR1 LGHNT and CDR2 FRNRAP. CDR3 amino acids: CASGLAVMSGGWDTQYF.

Judged by frequency, this clonotype is medium-sized. The rearrangement uses TRBV29-1 and TRBJ2-1; lacking DNA, the TRBD2 call made by TCRdb goes unchecked. The CDR3 length is 15 residues. The germline CDR1 and CDR2 sequences are SQVTM and ANQGSEA. CDR3 amino acids: CSVRGRAVYGNEQFF.

This sequence joins TRBV7-6 and TRBJ2-2; TCRdb's assignment of TRBD1 cannot be checked, as there is no DNA. Germline assignment: CDR1 SGHVS and CDR2 FNYEAQ. The CDR3 has 15 residues. CDR3 amino acids: CASSYARGDTGELFF.

This chain joins TRBV5-1 and TRBJ2-7. This CDR3 spans 13 amino acids. The germline CDR1 and CDR2 sequences are SGHRS and YFSETQ. Here the CDR3 reads CASSFFGEDEQYF. Combining the CDR3 with reference TRBV5-1 and TRBJ2-7 gives the whole variable domain KAGVTQTPRYLIKTRGQQVTLSCSPISGHRSVSWYQQTPGQGLQFLFEYFSETQRNKGNFPGRFSGRQFSNSRSEMNVSTLELGDSALYLCASSFFGEDEQYFGPGTRLTVT.

In terms of frequency, this clonotype is medium-sized. The chain employs TRBV20-1 and TRBJ1-2; with no DNA, the TCRdb D assignment of TRBD1 cannot be verified. The CDR3 has 14 amino acids. Germline V gene sequence: CDR1 DFQATT, CDR2 SNEGSKA (reference sequence). CDR3 sequence: CSARDTGAKAGYTF.

The chain is built from TRBV5-1 and TRBJ1-1; without DNA, the TCRdb call of TRBD1 cannot be checked. The CDR3 consists of 15 residues. Germline CDR1 SGHRS, CDR2 YFSETQ. This chain's CDR3 is CASSLGAQEDTEAFF.